This entry lists 23 T cell receptor beta chains sequenced from one sample in a study of cytomegalovirus exposure and HLA in healthy donors (dated 2017 in TCRdb). The library was generated by the immunoSEQ multiplex PCR assay. For the multiplex PCR, a mixture combining 60 forward primers for TCR Vbeta segments and 13 reverse primers for TCR Jbeta segments was used. TCRdb obtained this table from immuneACCESS and retained in-frame rearrangements with V and J assigned. These tables miss some clones; where compared with another copy, unresolved V genes account for less than half of the shortfall, and the remainder is unexplained. The table for this sample lists 120,000 to 150,000 clones; roughly 75% of them were counted only once. Almost 7% of the sample is in the top ten clones. Sequencing was done on a sample of PBMCs. The receptors were sampled from a middle-aged man in good health and CMV-seropositive.

The chain links TRBV6-4 to TRBJ2-1; TRBD2 matches 15 bases. The trim removed 3 bases at V and 3 bases at J, leaving 9 bases unmatched. The CDR3 covers 19 residues. Germline CDR1 reads MRHNA; CDR2 reads SNTAGT. The CDR3 region has the DNA TGTGCCAGCAGTGATTCCCCGGGACTAGCGGGGGGCCTCTACAATGAGCAGTTCTTC. It translates to CASSDSPGLAGGLYNEQFF.

V is TRBV4-3 and J is TRBJ2-7; 9 bases fit TRBD2. Germline loops: CDR1 LGHNA, CDR2 YSLEER. V lost 2 bases to trimming and J lost 3 bases; unmatched junction nucleotides: 2. The CDR3 has 14 residues. CDR3 coding DNA: TGCGCCAGCAGCCAACTAGCGGGAAGCTACGAGCAGTACTTC. Translation: CASSQLAGSYEQYF.

This clone was seen just once. This sequence joins TRBV5-1 and TRBJ1-2, with unresolved D. Germline CDR1 is SGHRS and CDR2 is YFSETQ. CDR3 size: 16 residues. V dropped 0 bases and J dropped 6 bases, with 18 bases sitting between them. The chain's CDR3 is CASSLAVGGFDDGYTF. The CDR3 nucleotides are TGCGCCAGCAGCTTGGCCGTCGGAGGGTTCGATGATGGCTACACCTTC.

The rearrangement uses TRBV27 and TRBJ1-2, with TRBD1 matching over 11 bases. Germline lookup yields CDR1 MNHEY and CDR2 SMNVEV (reference sequence). This CDR3 comprises 18 residues. Losses at the gene ends were 2 bases for V and 3 bases for J; bases not matched to a gene: 11. The DNA for the CDR3 is TGTGCCAGCAGTTTACTCGGACAGGGGGCCCCTCCCCACTATGGCTACACCTTC. Translating it yields CASSLLGQGAPPHYGYTF.

V and J are TRBV18 and TRBJ2-7, with TRBD2 matching over 10 bases. Unmatched junction bases numbered 10, after V lost 2 bases and J lost 0 bases. The CDR3 consists of 18 residues. Germline V gene lookup returns CDR1 KGHSH and CDR2 LQKENI. The chain's CDR3 is CASSPALRLAGSSYEQYF. DNA for the CDR3: TGTGCCAGCTCACCAGCCCTTCGACTAGCGGGTAGCTCCTACGAGCAGTACTTC.

V usage is TRBV2 and J usage is TRBJ2-1, with 8 bases fitting TRBD1. Per the germline V gene, CDR1 is SNHLY and CDR2 is FYNNEI. This CDR3 has 17 residues. With 6 bases clipped from V and 5 bases from J, the junction kept 15 bases outside the gene matches. The CDR3 DNA is TGTGCCAGCAGGACCGACCCAACAGGGGGAGTTCACAATGAGCAGTTCTTC. This gives the protein CASRTDPTGGVHNEQFF. The full variable domain, its missing parts supplied by reference TRBV2 and TRBJ2-1, is EPEVTQTPSHQVTQMGQEVILRCVPISNHLYFYWYRQILGQKVEFLVSFYNNEISEKSEIFDDQFSVERPDGSNFTLKIRSTKLEDSAMYFCASRTDPTGGVHNEQFFGPGTRLTVL.

V gene TRBV5-1 combines with J gene TRBJ2-7; possible D gene TRBD1, 6 bases. In germline, CDR1 is SGHRS, CDR2 YFSETQ. This CDR3 spans 14 amino acids. Trimming shortened V by 4 bases and J by 4 bases, and 15 bases separated the two germline ends. For the CDR3, the DNA is TGCGCCAGCAGCCTGTCAGGGGACCCTTACGAGCAGTACTTC. Protein sequence: CASSLSGDPYEQYF.

The rearrangement joins TRBV5-4 to TRBJ1-2; 10 bases align to TRBD1. V gave up 1 base and J gave up 8 bases; unmatched junction bases: 8. The CDR3 loop spans 15 amino acids. CDR1 and CDR2 from the germline V gene are SGHNT and YYREEE (reference sequence). This chain's CDR3 is CASSLRQGAQGGYTF. In DNA form, the CDR3 reads TGTGCCAGCAGCTTGCGACAGGGGGCGCAAGGAGGCTACACCTTC. Full variable domain (rest looked up from reference TRBV5-4 and TRBJ1-2): ETGVTQSPTHLIKTRGQQVTLRCSSQSGHNTVSWYQQALGQGPQFIFQYYREEENGRGNFPPRFSGLQFPNYSSELNVNALELDDSALYLCASSLRQGAQGGYTFGSGTRLTVV.

The V gene is TRBV7-2, the J gene TRBJ2-1, with 10 bases fitting TRBD2. The length of the CDR3 is 15 residues. The V segment lost 5 bases and the J segment 5 bases; nucleotides outside the gene matches: 6. Germline lookup yields CDR1 SGHTA and CDR2 FQGNSA. The CDR3 DNA reads as TGTGCCAGCAGCCTACTAGCGGGGTATAACAATGAGCAGTTCTTC. It specifies CASSLLAGYNNEQFF.

The V and J genes are TRBV27 and TRBJ2-7; the D gene is possibly TRBD1 (6 bases). The CDR3 sequence is 13 residues long. With 5 bases removed from V and 6 bases from J, the gap between germline ends came to 14 bases. Germline assignment: CDR1 MNHEY and CDR2 SMNVEV (reference sequence). Here the CDR3 DNA reads TGTGCCAGCAGTCCAAACAGGGAGCTCGAGCAGTACTTC. Its translation is CASSPNRELEQYF.

V usage is TRBV19 and J usage is TRBJ1-1; D gene uncertain. V lost 3 bases and J lost 5, with 10 bases in between. The CDR3 sequence is 13 residues long. Germline-derived CDR1 and CDR2 are LNHDA and SQIVND (reference sequence). Here the CDR3 reads CASSMPGDTEAFF. CDR3 nucleotide sequence: TGTGCCAGTAGTATGCCCGGTGATACTGAAGCTTTCTTT. Full variable domain (outside the CDR3, taken from reference TRBV19 and TRBJ1-1): DGGITQSPKYLFRKEGQNVTLSCEQNLNHDAMYWYRQDPGQGLRLIYYSQIVNDFQKGDIAEGYSVSREKKESFPLTVTSAQKNPTAFYLCASSMPGDTEAFFGQGTRLTVV.

The chain has TRBV11-2 and TRBJ1-2; possibly TRBD1 for D (6 bases). Germline values: CDR1 SGHAT, CDR2 FQNNGV. This CDR3 spans 15 amino acids. V was pared by 2 bases and J by 2 bases, with 12 bases between. The CDR3 loop reads CASSLFSTGNYGYTF. DNA for the CDR3: TGTGCCAGCAGCTTATTTAGTACAGGGAACTATGGCTACACCTTC.

The chain combines TRBV2 with TRBJ1-1; 8 nucleotides align to TRBD1. The CDR3 extends over 14 amino acids. Germline V gene data show CDR1 as SNHLY and CDR2 as FYNNEI. V trimming: 3 bases; J trimming: 6 bases; junction bases outside the gene matches: 6. This chain's CDR3 is CASSEAGGAAEAFF. CDR3 sequence (DNA): TGTGCCAGCAGTGAGGCAGGGGGCGCGGCTGAAGCTTTCTTT.

This clone has a handful of counts. The gene calls are TRBV5-1 and TRBJ2-3, with 10 positions matching TRBD1. The ends lost 0 bases at V and 4 bases at J; junction bases unmatched: 2. CDR3 length: 15 amino acids. From germline, CDR1 is SGHRS and CDR2 YFSETQ. CDR3 protein: CASSLVGQGADTQYF. CDR3 in DNA: TGCGCCAGCAGCTTGGTAGGACAGGGGGCAGATACGCAGTATTTT.

This chain connects TRBV5-4 to TRBJ2-7, with D possibly TRBD2 on 5 matching bases. Germline assignment: CDR1 SGHNT and CDR2 YYREEE (reference sequence). The CDR3 has 15 residues. V lost 1 base, J lost 2 bases, and 13 bases lay in between. This CDR3 is CASSLYQEVTYEQYF. The DNA of the CDR3 is TGTGCCAGCAGCTTGTACCAGGAGGTCACCTACGAGCAGTACTTC.

V and J are TRBV15 and TRBJ2-1, with 8 positions matching TRBD2. The CDR3 has 18 amino acids. The junction had 15 bases not matched to a gene; V was cut back by 4 bases and J by 4 bases. CDR1 is LNHNV, CDR2 YYDKDF, per germline (reference sequence). The CDR3 sequence is CATSTQYPLAALYNEQFF. The CDR3 bases are TGTGCCACCAGCACTCAGTATCCACTAGCGGCCTTATACAATGAGCAGTTCTTC.

This chain joins TRBV2 and TRBJ2-7, with TRBD1 identical over 9 bases. The CDR3 consists of 13 residues. Germline V lookup: CDR1 SNHLY, CDR2 FYNNEI. J lost 7 bases, V lost 8 bases, and 9 bases had no gene match. The CDR3 sequence: CASGGGTGYEQYF. For the CDR3, the DNA is TGTGCCAGCGGGGGAGGGACAGGGTATGAGCAGTACTTC.

The chain is built from TRBV7-6 and TRBJ2-2; a weak D match, TRBD1 (6 bases). This CDR3 is built from 15 residues. Germline V gives CDR1 SGHVS, CDR2 FNYEAQ. The germline V and J ends were trimmed by 5 bases and 0 bases, with 10 bases remaining between them. The CDR3 loop is CASSPRTANTGELFF. CDR3 sequence (DNA): TGTGCCAGCAGCCCCCGGACAGCGAACACCGGGGAGCTGTTTTTT.

The CDR3 DNA sequence: TGTGCCAGCAGTCGACAGGGGGTGGGGTACAATGAGCAGTTCTTC. Its translation: CASSRQGVGYNEQFF. This chain uses TRBV5-6 with TRBJ2-1; 9 positions agree with TRBD1. In germline, CDR1 is SGHDT, CDR2 YYEEEE. The trim removed 5 bases at V and 4 bases at J, leaving 7 bases unmatched. CDR3 length: 15 residues.

The V and J genes are TRBV18 and TRBJ2-5, with D unclear. The CDR3 spans 14 residues. V lost 2 bases to trimming and J lost 4 bases, with 11 bases between them. Germline V gene lookup returns CDR1 KGHSH and CDR2 LQKENI. CDR3 amino acids: CASSPSLNRETQYF. In nucleotides, the CDR3 is TGTGCCAGCTCACCATCACTTAATCGAGAGACCCAGTACTTC.

The genes are TRBV19 and TRBJ2-5, with TRBD1 matching 10 bases. CDR3 length: 15 residues. The germline V gene encodes CDR1 LNHDA and CDR2 SQIVND (reference sequence). The V and J ends lost 8 bases and 5 bases, in that order; junction bases with no gene match: 11. This CDR3 is CASARDRGVGETQYF. The CDR3 bases are TGTGCCAGTGCCCGGGACAGGGGTGTGGGGGAGACCCAGTACTTC. The full variable domain, rest sourced from reference TRBV19 and TRBJ2-5, is DGGITQSPKYLFRKEGQNVTLSCEQNLNHDAMYWYRQDPGQGLRLIYYSQIVNDFQKGDIAEGYSVSREKKESFPLTVTSAQKNPTAFYLCASARDRGVGETQYFGPGTRLLVL.

The chain is built from TRBV30 and TRBJ1-1; the D is unclear. CDR1 and CDR2 from the germline V gene are GTSNPN and SVGIG (reference sequence). V lost 0 bases, J lost 7 bases, and 6 bases lay in between. The CDR3 is 11 residues long. The CDR3 nucleotides read TGTGCCTGGAGTGTACTCCATGAAGCTTTCTTT. Protein sequence: CAWSVLHEAFF.

The J gene is TRBJ1-4, the V gene TRBV9; D might be TRBD1 (6 bases). The germline gives CDR1 SGDLS, CDR2 YYNGEE. This CDR3 is 14 amino acids long. V dropped 0 bases and J dropped 10 bases, with 13 bases sitting between them. The CDR3 nucleotides are TGTGCCAGCAGCGTAGCACAGAAACAGGGAAAACTGTTTTTT. Its protein is CASSVAQKQGKLFF.